Reported below is one TCR beta chain. Its cognate antigen is unknown. This entry belongs to a study of persistence of HIV-infected CD4 T cells. Overall study: CD4+ T cells responding to CMV or HIV-1 Gag were isolated.

Germline V gene lookup returns CDR1 KGHSH and CDR2 LQKENI. CDR3 length: 14 residues. Trimming stripped 5 bases from V and 0 bases from J, with 10 bases between. Stimulation used 10 ug/mL lysate from CMV-infected fibroblasts. CD40L-negative CD69-negative CD45RO-high memory CD4+ T cells were sorted as populations depleted of antigen-responding cells. The libraries were made with immunoSEQ version 4 in survey mode. Template was genomic DNA at around 10 ng/uL, with up to 1 ug used per sample. Clones were read by immunoSEQ multiplex PCR, and TCRdb kept only the in-frame ones, dropping some. The table includes 25,000 to 30,000 clones, approximately 82% detected once.

The chain joins TRBV18 to TRBJ1-1; possible D gene TRBD1, 6 bases. The sequencing here drew on CD4+ T cells sorted from PBMCs after roughly 18-hour stimulation, taken from a patient who received antiretroviral therapy. The receptor was isolated from an adult man with HIV who was CMV-seropositive. CDR3 nucleotides: TGTGCCAGCTCAAAACAGGGTTTGAACACTGAAGCTTTCTTT. The encoded protein is CASSKQGLNTEAFF.